A selection of T cell receptor beta chains follows, all from one sample in a study of blood T cell repertoires in COVID-19. Sequenced by immunoSEQ multiplex PCR; TCRdb stores in-frame clones only, minus some. Of under 130,000 clones listed, roughly 80% are singletons. Sequenced input: peripheral blood. Every receptor here comes from an elderly woman with acute or convalescent COVID-19. The CDR3 runs from the conserved cysteine through the conserved F or W. A D gene is named only where the DNA matches it firmly. The listing skips clone size in some rows; elsewhere it reads once, few, many or a size class.

d_call j_call clone_size v_call cdr3_aa cdr3_nt
. TRBJ2-7 once TRBV12-1 CASDIHEQYF TGTGCCAGTGACATCCACGAGCAGTACTTC
TRBD1 TRBJ2-5 . TRBV6-6 CASSPTGAQETQYF TGTGCCAGCAGTCCGACAGGGGCGCAAGAGACCCAGTACTTC
. TRBJ1-2 . TRBV5-1 CASSGGQPSDGYTF TGCGCCAGCAGCGGCGGACAGCCCTCTGATGGCTACACCTTC
TRBD2 TRBJ2-1 . TRBV7-2 CASSLGPGTSGYNEQFF TGTGCCAGCAGCTTAGGGCCGGGGACTAGCGGTTACAATGAGCAGTTCTTC
. TRBJ2-3 . TRBV19 CASSINLADTQYF TGTGCCAGTAGTATTAACCTAGCCGATACGCAGTATTTT
. TRBJ2-5 . TRBV9 CASSVGSQGTQETQYF TGTGCCAGCAGCGTAGGTTCTCAAGGGACACAAGAGACCCAGTACTTC
TRBD1 TRBJ2-3 . TRBV5-4 CASTLDRAGTDTQYF TGTGCCAGCACCTTGGACAGGGCAGGCACAGATACGCAGTATTTT
. TRBJ1-5 . TRBV21-1 CASSTSRTGGNSNQPQHF TGTGCCAGCAGCACTTCACGGACAGGGGGCAACAGCAATCAGCCCCAGCATTTT
TRBD2 TRBJ2-7 . TRBV2 CASSDGGRVSYEQYF TGTGCCAGCAGTGACGGCGGGAGAGTCTCCTACGAGCAGTACTTC
TRBD1 TRBJ1-4 . TRBV9 CASSVGGTGGEKLFF TGTGCCAGCAGCGTAGGAGGGACAGGGGGAGAAAAACTGTTTTTT
TRBD1 TRBJ2-2 few TRBV19 CASSSLRGRDTGELFF TGTGCCAGTAGTTCCCTTAGGGGGCGCGACACCGGGGAGCTGTTTTTT
TRBD1 TRBJ1-5 . TRBV18 CASSKGTGWDQPQHF TGTGCCAGCTCGAAGGGGACAGGCTGGGATCAGCCCCAGCATTTT
. TRBJ2-6 . TRBV15 CATSVRDISFSGANVLTF TGTGCCACCAGCGTACGGGACATCAGTTTCTCTGGGGCCAACGTCCTGACTTTC
. TRBJ1-4 . TRBV3-1/TRBV3-2 CASSTVGLNEKLFF TGTGCCAGCAGCACGGTGGGCCTTAATGAAAAACTGTTTTTT
TRBD1 TRBJ2-5 . TRBV4-1 CASSQEGTAQETQYF TGCGCCAGCAGCCAAGAAGGGACAGCGCAAGAGACCCAGTACTTC
TRBD1 TRBJ1-1 . TRBV9 CASSATGTVTEAFF TGTGCCAGCAGCGCAACCGGGACAGTCACTGAAGCTTTCTTT
TRBD2 TRBJ2-1 . TRBV5-1 CASTTGTSGSGYNEQFF TGCGCCAGCACCACCGGGACTAGCGGGAGTGGTTACAATGAGCAGTTCTTC
TRBD1 TRBJ1-2 . TRBV27 CASSSFGQGGSSGYTF TGTGCCAGCAGTTCCTTCGGACAGGGGGGGTCTAGCGGCTACACCTTC
. TRBJ2-3 . TRBV6-5 CASSPTRRDTQYF TGTGCCAGCAGCCCGACTAGGAGGGATACGCAGTATTTT
. TRBJ2-1 . TRBV11-3 CASSSGQNNEQFF TGTGCCAGCAGCTCGGGACAAAACAATGAGCAGTTCTTC
TRBD2 TRBJ2-5 . TRBV5-5 CASSLLAGEGQETQYF TGTGCCAGCAGCTTGTTAGCGGGAGAGGGCCAAGAGACCCAGTACTTC
. TRBJ1-5 . TRBV15 CATSRDRDQPQHF TGTGCCACCAGCAGAGATCGGGATCAGCCCCAGCATTTT
. TRBJ2-6 few TRBV6-5 CASSSSGDGANVLTF TGTGCCAGCAGTTCTTCAGGGGACGGGGCCAACGTCCTGACTTTC
. TRBJ1-5 . TRBV2 CASTTDTYSNQPQHF TGTGCCAGCACTACCGACACCTATAGCAATCAGCCCCAGCATTTT
TRBD1 TRBJ1-1 once TRBV7-8 CASSLADRGSAMNTEAFF TGTGCCAGCAGCTTAGCGGACAGGGGCTCGGCCATGAACACTGAAGCTTTCTTT
. TRBJ2-1 . TRBV10-3 CAISESTGSSYNEQFF TGTGCCATCAGTGAGTCGACTGGGAGCTCCTACAATGAGCAGTTCTTC
TRBD1 TRBJ2-5 . TRBV5-4 CASSPRDRGRGQETQYF TGTGCCAGCAGTCCTAGGGACAGGGGGCGAGGGCAAGAGACCCAGTACTTC
. TRBJ2-5 once TRBV19 CASSIDTAQYF TGTGCCAGTAGTATCGATACGGCCCAGTACTTC
. TRBJ1-2 . TRBV18 CASSMDLAVGYTF TGTGCCAGCTCAATGGACTTGGCGGTTGGCTACACCTTC
. TRBJ1-2 . TRBV2 CASSRGVAGGKRYTF TGTGCCAGCAGTCGGGGAGTGGCGGGAGGGAAGCGATACACCTTC
. TRBJ2-3 . TRBV5-1 CASKEASTDTQYF TGCGCCAGCAAGGAGGCTAGCACAGATACGCAGTATTTT
. TRBJ2-3 . TRBV7-6 CASSSWAVTDTQYF TGTGCCAGCAGCTCCTGGGCCGTTACAGATACGCAGTATTTT
. TRBJ2-3 once TRBV4-1 CASSRGQFTDTQYF TGCGCCAGCAGCCGAGGACAGTTCACAGATACGCAGTATTTT
TRBD1 TRBJ2-5 . TRBV5-1 CASNTGGQQETQYF TGCGCCAGCAATACAGGGGGTCAACAAGAGACCCAGTACTTC
TRBD1 TRBJ1-3 . TRBV5-1 CASSFTGQGAGNTIYF TGCGCCAGCAGCTTCACGGGACAGGGGGCTGGAAACACCATATATTTT
TRBD1 TRBJ2-3 . TRBV4-3 CASSEDLRGDRGTDTQYF TGCGCCAGCAGCGAAGATCTAAGAGGGGACAGGGGCACAGATACGCAGTATTTT
. TRBJ2-1 once TRBV5-1 CASSLPLSGEGDEQFF TGCGCCAGCAGCCTCCCTCTTAGCGGAGAAGGGGATGAGCAGTTCTTC
TRBD2 TRBJ2-1 once TRBV6-6 CASSSGLAGNEQFF TGTGCCAGCAGTTCGGGACTAGCGGGAAACGAGCAGTTCTTC
TRBD2 TRBJ2-1 . TRBV6-6 CASTGTSFPYNEQFF TGTGCCAGCACCGGGACTAGTTTCCCCTACAATGAGCAGTTCTTC
. TRBJ1-1 . TRBV5-4 CASSYSNTEAFF TGTGCCAGCAGCTATTCTAACACTGAAGCTTTCTTT
. TRBJ1-6 . TRBV5-1 CASSLEGRNSPLHF TGCGCCAGCAGCCTAGAGGGGAGGAATTCACCCCTCCACTTT
TRBD1 TRBJ1-1 . TRBV30 CAWSETGPTEAFF TGTGCCTGGAGTGAGACAGGGCCCACTGAAGCTTTCTTT
. TRBJ2-1 . TRBV11-3 CAISTGSYNEQFF TGTGCCATATCCACGGGGTCCTACAATGAGCAGTTCTTC
TRBD1 TRBJ2-1 . TRBV7-8 CASSPGQVNEQFF TGTGCCAGCAGCCCCGGACAGGTAAATGAGCAGTTCTTC
. TRBJ2-2 . TRBV7-9 CASRTRGSNTGELFF TGTGCCAGCAGAACACGGGGGTCGAACACCGGGGAGCTGTTTTTT
. TRBJ1-2 . TRBV12-3/TRBV12-4 CASTRTVYGYTF TGTGCCAGCACCAGGACAGTCTATGGCTACACCTTC
. TRBJ2-3 . TRBV10-1 CASSESGRPDTQYF TGCGCCAGCAGTGAGTCAGGGAGGCCAGATACGCAGTATTTT
. TRBJ2-7 . TRBV7-9 CASSLFENSNEQYF TGTGCCAGCAGCTTATTTGAGAATTCGAACGAGCAGTACTTC
. TRBJ2-1 . TRBV7-9 CASSLASSYNEQFF TGTGCCAGCAGCTTGGCCTCCTCCTACAATGAGCAGTTCTTC